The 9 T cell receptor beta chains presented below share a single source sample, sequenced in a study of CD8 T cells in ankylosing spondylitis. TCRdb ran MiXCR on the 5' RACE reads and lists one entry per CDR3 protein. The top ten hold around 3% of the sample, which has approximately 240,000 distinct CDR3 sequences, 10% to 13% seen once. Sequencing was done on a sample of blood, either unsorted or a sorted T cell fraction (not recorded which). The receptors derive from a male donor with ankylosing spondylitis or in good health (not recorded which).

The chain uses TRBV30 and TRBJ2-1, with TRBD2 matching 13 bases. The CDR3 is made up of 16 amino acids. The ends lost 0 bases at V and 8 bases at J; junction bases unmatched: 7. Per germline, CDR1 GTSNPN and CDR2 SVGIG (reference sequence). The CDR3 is CAWSVTGLAGYDEQFF. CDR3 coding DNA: TGTGCCTGGAGTGTCACGGGACTAGCGGGGTACGATGAGCAGTTCTTC.

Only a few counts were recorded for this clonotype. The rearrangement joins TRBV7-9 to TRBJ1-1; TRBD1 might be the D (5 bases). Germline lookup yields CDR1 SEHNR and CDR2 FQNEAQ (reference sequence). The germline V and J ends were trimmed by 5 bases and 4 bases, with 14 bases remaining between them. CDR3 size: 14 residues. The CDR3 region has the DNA TGTGCCAGCAGCCCTTTTGAGGGACCCACTGAAGCTTTCTTT. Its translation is CASSPFEGPTEAFF.

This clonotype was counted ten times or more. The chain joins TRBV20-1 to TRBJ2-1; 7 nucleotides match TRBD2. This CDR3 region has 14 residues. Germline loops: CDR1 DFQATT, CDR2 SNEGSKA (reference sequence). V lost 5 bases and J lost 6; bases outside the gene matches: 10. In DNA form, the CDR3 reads TGCAGTGCTCTCCCCCAACTAGCGTCCAATGAGCAGTTCTTC. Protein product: CSALPQLASNEQFF.

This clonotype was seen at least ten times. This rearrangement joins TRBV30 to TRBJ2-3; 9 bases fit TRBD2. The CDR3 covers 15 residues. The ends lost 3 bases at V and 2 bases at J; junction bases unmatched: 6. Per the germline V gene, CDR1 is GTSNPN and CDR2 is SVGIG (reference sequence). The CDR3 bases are TGTGCCTGGAGGGTAGCGGGGGATTTCACAGATACGCAGTATTTT. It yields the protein CAWRVAGDFTDTQYF. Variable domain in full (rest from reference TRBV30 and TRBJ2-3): SQTIHQWPATLVQPVGSPLSLECTVEGTSNPNLYWYRQAAGRGLQLLFYSVGIGQISSEVPQNLSASRPQDRQFILSSKKLLLSDSGFYLCAWRVAGDFTDTQYFGPGTRLTVL.

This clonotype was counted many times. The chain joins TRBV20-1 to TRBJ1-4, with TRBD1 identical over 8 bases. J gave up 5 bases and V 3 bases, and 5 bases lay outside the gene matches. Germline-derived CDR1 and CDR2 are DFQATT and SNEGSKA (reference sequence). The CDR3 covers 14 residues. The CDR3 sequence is CSASQGASNEKLFF. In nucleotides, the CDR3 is TGCAGTGCTAGTCAGGGGGCCTCAAATGAAAAACTGTTTTTT.

CDR3 DNA sequence: TGCAGTGCTAGAGCTTTTCTAGCGGGGGGCAGCTCGCGAACCGGGGAGCTGTTTTTT. Protein: CSARAFLAGGSSRTGELFF. This chain joins TRBV20-1 and TRBJ2-2; 11 bases align to TRBD2. CDR3 size: 19 residues. Germline V gene data show CDR1 as DFQATT and CDR2 as SNEGSKA (reference sequence). Losses at the gene ends were 1 base for V and 5 bases for J; bases not matched to a gene: 15.

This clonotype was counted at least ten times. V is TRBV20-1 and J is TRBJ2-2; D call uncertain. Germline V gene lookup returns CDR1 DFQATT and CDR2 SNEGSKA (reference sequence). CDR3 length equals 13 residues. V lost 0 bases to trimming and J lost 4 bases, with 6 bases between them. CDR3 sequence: CSARETGTGELFF. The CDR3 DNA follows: TGCAGTGCTAGAGAGACGGGCACCGGGGAGCTGTTTTTT.

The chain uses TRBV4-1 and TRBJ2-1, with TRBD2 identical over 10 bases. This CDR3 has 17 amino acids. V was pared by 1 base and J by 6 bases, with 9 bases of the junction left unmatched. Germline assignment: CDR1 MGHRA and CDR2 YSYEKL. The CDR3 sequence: CASSQAQAGGFLNEQFF. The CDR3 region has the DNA TGCGCCAGCAGCCAAGCGCAAGCGGGGGGGTTTCTCAATGAGCAGTTCTTC.

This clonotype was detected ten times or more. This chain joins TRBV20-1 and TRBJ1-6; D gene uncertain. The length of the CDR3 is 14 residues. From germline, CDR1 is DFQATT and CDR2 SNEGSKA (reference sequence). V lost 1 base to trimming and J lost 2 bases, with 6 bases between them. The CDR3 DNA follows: TGCAGTGCTAGAGCGACCCCCTATAATTCACCCCTCCACTTT. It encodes CSARATPYNSPLHF.